This T cell receptor beta chain was recorded in a study of vaccination effects on CD4 cells after COVID-19. Study at large: Culturing of under 2.5 million PBMC per well took place with roughly 10 IU/ml IL-2 and about 10 ug/ml peptides.

As regards this clone: Its specificity is unknown.

Isolating CD4+ T cells followed 9 to 10 days of culture. Two doses of either BNT162b2 or mRNA-1273 were given to each participant. Per germline, CDR1 KGHDR and CDR2 SFDVKD. The CDR3 runs to 13 residues. V shed 5 bases and J shed 3 bases, with 9 bases lying between them. Using immunoSEQ multiplex PCR, the repertoire was profiled, and TCRdb retains in-frame clones only, with some absent. The sample holds under 35,000 clones, around 70% seen once. This rearrangement joins TRBV24-1 to TRBJ1-2; D not certain. This TCR derives from a human donor who received a COVID-19 vaccine. The starting material was CD4+ T cells from PBMCs cultured without peptide, obtained after COVID-19 vaccination. As DNA, the CDR3 is TGTGCCACCAGTGTGAGGTTTGACTATGGCTACACCTTC. As protein: CATSVRFDYGYTF.